What follows is one TCR beta chain and its context. Which antigen it targets is not known. No qualities accompany the bases; no much larger clone lies one base away. This entry comes from a study of T cell responses to AZD1222 COVID-19 vaccine (dated by TCRdb to the early 2020s). In terms of the full investigation: AZD1222 recipients with second doses at about 4 weeks or about 12 weeks were pooled, because spike-specific TCR depth and breadth did not differ between schedules. TCR sequencing was performed for over 230 trial participants, of whom about 200 were given two doses of AZD1222 and 26 were given two doses of MenACWY control vaccine. Enrollment into the trials was organized by age into subgroups of 18-55, 56-69 and 70-plus years, and those subgroups contained approximately 160, 26 and 62 TCR-sequenced participants, respectively. The investigation overall reported the following: Only a handful of AZD1222 recipients were SARS-CoV-2 seropositive at baseline, limiting conclusions about previously exposed vaccinees. The 56-69-year group was small, and its depth increase did not reach significance, likely because of low power. Participants were mostly white British and included more females than males, and it was suggested by the authors that clonal diversity may have been underestimated. Because no day 14 peak-response samples were available, the repertoires could be characterized only after the peak T cell response. Spike-specific TCR breadth and depth rose significantly after two AZD1222 doses compared with day 0 and with MenACWY recipients. Nearly half of unique spike-specific TCRs reportedly recognized epitopes outside regions mutated in the B.1.351 and B.1.1.7 variants. Vaccine-associated CD4 TCRs spanned the whole spike protein, with dominant responses in regions 160-218 and 743-854.

The CDR3 regions of human TCRbeta chains were subjected to immunosequencing. The original pipeline was this. TCRs in the repertoires were matched against a reference library of SARS-CoV-2-specific TCRs that had been generated with the MIRA antigen-specificity platform. Breadth meant the fraction of unique TCRs that were SARS-CoV-2-associated, whereas depth meant the fraction of total T cells that were SARS-CoV-2-associated. Using the MIRA data, each spike-specific TCR was assigned both to the spike region to which the TCR was reactive and to a CD4 or CD8 class. Log10-transformed breadth and depth values were compared by one-way ANOVA with Sidak's multiple comparisons tests. TCRdb stores this immuneACCESS table with in-frame sequences only. Part of the clones is absent; in the studies checked, under half of the shortfall reflects unresolved V genes, and no reason is known for the rest. Clone size and the V and J calls come from that table; the DNA yielded D and trimming. Within this sample are roughly 91,000 clones, with under 95% of them counted one time only. The ten top clones hold 2.5% to 3.5% of the sample.

This specimen's time point label, interpreted: baseline before first vaccination. Vaccinee samples were obtained from the UK trials COV001 and COV002, which included a single-blind randomized controlled phase 2/3 trial of AZD1222 (ChAdOx1 nCoV-19) in healthy adults. For TCRbeta chain sequencing, PBMC samples were collected from trial participants at day 0 and at day 28 after the second dose. Its CDR3 holds 13 amino acids, cysteine through phenylalanine. Only the CDR3 part of the read is kept: 39 bases, read in frame from the first base. As encoded in the germline V gene, CDR1 is KGHSH while CDR2 is LQKENI. V is pared back by 4 bases and J by 1 base, with 8 bases lying between the germline termini.

The receptor's source is an adult in good health. The sample was peripheral blood, taken on day 0 of AZD1222 vaccination. The chain is encoded by TRBV18 joined to TRBJ2-7; a weak D assignment points to TRBD2 (6 bases agree). The CDR3 corresponds to CASSQGGSYEQYF. Here is the DNA: TGTGCCAGCTCACAGGGAGGATCCTACGAGCAGTACTTC.